This entry describes one T cell receptor (beta chain). The CDR3 spans 13 residues. V shed 4 bases, J shed 8 bases, and the junction held 7 bases outside the gene matches. The source of the sample is a study of blood T cell repertoires in COVID-19. Study-wide background: Sites in the United States, Italy and Spain provided acute and convalescent COVID-19 samples. The cDNA or gDNA used as material had been derived from T cells, B-cell-depleted T cells, or PBMCs.

Original handling: Counts of nucleated cells, estimated from reference gene primer amplification, were obtained. Produced via immunoSEQ multiplex PCR; TCRdb's table is partial and in-frame only. The DNA was the basis for D and trimming; V, J and clone size are from that table. The sample contains 190,000 or so clones, about 85% of which appear only once. The chain employs TRBV12-3 or TRBV12-4 and TRBJ1-2, with 7 bases aligning to TRBD1. Sequenced: peripheral blood. The source of this sequence is a woman older than 75 with acute or convalescent COVID-19. In DNA form, the CDR3 reads TGTGCCAGCAGTTCGACAGGGTCTGGCGGCTACACCTTC. Translation gives CASSSTGSGGYTF.